The TCR beta chain under discussion was sequenced for a study of blood T cell repertoires in COVID-19. This CDR3 is 16 amino acids long. CDR1 and CDR2 from the germline V gene are SGHAT and FQNNGV. V lost 2 bases to trimming and J lost 1 base; unmatched junction nucleotides: 6. Authors' data handling: Scientists estimated how many nucleated cells there were by amplifying reference gene primers. The table came from immunoSEQ multiplex PCR; TCRdb's copy has only in-frame clones and leaves some out. D and trimming were read from the DNA, whereas the V and J calls and clone size are those reported in that table. Seen here are about 220,000 clones, about 83% observed once, and the top ten hold 6.8%. Participants were aged about 18 to 100 years from approximately 24 US areas.

The sequenced sample was PBMCs or T cells enriched from blood (not recorded which). The sequence was obtained from a woman in her forties who had recovered from COVID-19. The rearrangement joins TRBV11-2 to TRBJ1-1; 8 nucleotides line up with TRBD1. The CDR3 here is CASSLQGAGPNTEAFF. In nucleotides, the CDR3 is TGTGCCAGCAGCTTACAGGGGGCGGGACCGAACACTGAAGCTTTCTTT.